This record looks at one TCR beta chain sequence and its context. Its antigen is unidentified. The data are from a study of T-cell memory formation after mild COVID-19. Study conclusions and caveats: Mostly located in CM and EM were contracting CD4+ clones, with contracting CD8+ clones located in EMRA. Clones contracting across day 15 to 85 had a balanced CD4/CD8 profile; later expanding clones leaned CD4+.

Sample barcodes and UMIs were carried by the TCR alpha and TCR beta cDNA libraries that 5'RACE generated with constant-segment primers. One entry per CDR3 protein results from TCRdb running MiXCR on the 5' RACE reads. This table holds 350,000 or so distinct CDR3 sequences, 20% to 25% found once. This CDR3 spans 18 amino acids. V gave up 0 bases and J gave up 6 bases; unmatched junction bases: 13. Per the germline V gene, CDR1 is MNHEY and CDR2 is SVGEGT. The TCR sequence derives from a man between 18 and 29 years old who had mild COVID-19 (a few samples of this study predate the infection). Cell type and time point are not known. Sequenced: PBMCs or a T cell subset sorted from them (not recorded which). The J gene is TRBJ2-2, the V gene TRBV6-2 or TRBV6-3; 7 nucleotides line up with TRBD2. CDR3 amino acids: CASSYSRWSSGYSGELFF. The DNA of the CDR3 is TGTGCCAGCAGTTACTCACGGTGGTCTAGCGGTTACTCCGGGGAGCTGTTTTTT.